Listed below are T cell receptor beta chains from one sample, sequenced in a study of T cell responses to AZD1222 COVID-19 vaccine. Sequenced by immunoSEQ multiplex PCR; TCRdb stores in-frame clones only, minus some. Seen here are around 99,000 clones, around 87% observed once, and the top ten hold 4% to 6%. The sample consisted of peripheral blood, taken on day 0 of AZD1222 vaccination. The source of these receptors is an adult in good health. The CDR3 runs from the conserved cysteine through the conserved F or W. The D gene is left open where the match is weak. The listing skips clone size in some rows; elsewhere it reads once, few, many or a size class.

j_gene,v_gene,abundance,d_gene,CDR3nt,CDR3aa
TRBJ2-4,TRBV6-5,-,-,TGTGCCAGCAGTCTGGGGCGTTGGGACATTCAGTACTTC,CASSLGRWDIQYF
TRBJ2-1,TRBV7-2,few,-,TGTGCCAGCAGCTTAGCTTGGGACACCCACCAGTTCTTC,CASSLAWDTHQFF
TRBJ2-5,TRBV4-1,few,-,TGCGCCAGCAGCCAAGTCCGACCGCTTGGGGTAGGGAAAGAGACCCAGTACTTC,CASSQVRPLGVGKETQYF
TRBJ2-7,TRBV19,-,-,TGTGCCACCCGACAGGTGGGAACCTCCTACGAGCAGTACTTC,CATRQVGTSYEQYF
TRBJ1-1,TRBV28,-,-,TGTGCCAGCAGTTTGGGGGACGGGAACACTGAAGCTTTCTTT,CASSLGDGNTEAFF
TRBJ2-3,TRBV10-3,-,-,TGTGCCACCACGACAGAAACAGATACGCAGTATTTT,CATTTETDTQYF
TRBJ2-3,TRBV7-9,-,-,TGTGCCAGCAGCTTAGTACTAGCTAGCACAGATACGCAGTATTTT,CASSLVLASTDTQYF
TRBJ2-5,TRBV6-6,-,-,TGTGCCAGCAGTACTTCTGCCCGGGATTTGTCCGAGACCCAGTACTTC,CASSTSARDLSETQYF
TRBJ1-6,TRBV27,-,TRBD1,TGTGCCAGCACCCTAGGGGACAGGGTCGGTTCACCCCTCCACTTT,CASTLGDRVGSPLHF
TRBJ2-3,TRBV28,-,-,TGTGCCAGCAGTTCGCCCGGACGGGATACGCAGTATTTT,CASSSPGRDTQYF
TRBJ1-4,TRBV6-5,few,-,TGTGCCAGCAACCCGACAGCCACAACTAATGAAAAACTGTTTTTT,CASNPTATTNEKLFF
TRBJ1-2,TRBV19,-,TRBD1,TGTGCCAGTAGAAGGGGGCCGGCTAACTATGGCTACACCTTC,CASRRGPANYGYTF
TRBJ1-5,TRBV28,-,TRBD1,TGTGCCAGCAGTTTGACAGGGGGCGACAATCAGCCCCAGCATTTT,CASSLTGGDNQPQHF
TRBJ2-1,TRBV24-1,-,TRBD1,TGTGCCACCAGTGATGGGACAGGGGAGCAGTTCTTC,CATSDGTGEQFF
TRBJ1-2,TRBV25-1,-,-,TGTGCCAGCAGTGAAAATGGTAGGGCTGGCTACACCTTC,CASSENGRAGYTF